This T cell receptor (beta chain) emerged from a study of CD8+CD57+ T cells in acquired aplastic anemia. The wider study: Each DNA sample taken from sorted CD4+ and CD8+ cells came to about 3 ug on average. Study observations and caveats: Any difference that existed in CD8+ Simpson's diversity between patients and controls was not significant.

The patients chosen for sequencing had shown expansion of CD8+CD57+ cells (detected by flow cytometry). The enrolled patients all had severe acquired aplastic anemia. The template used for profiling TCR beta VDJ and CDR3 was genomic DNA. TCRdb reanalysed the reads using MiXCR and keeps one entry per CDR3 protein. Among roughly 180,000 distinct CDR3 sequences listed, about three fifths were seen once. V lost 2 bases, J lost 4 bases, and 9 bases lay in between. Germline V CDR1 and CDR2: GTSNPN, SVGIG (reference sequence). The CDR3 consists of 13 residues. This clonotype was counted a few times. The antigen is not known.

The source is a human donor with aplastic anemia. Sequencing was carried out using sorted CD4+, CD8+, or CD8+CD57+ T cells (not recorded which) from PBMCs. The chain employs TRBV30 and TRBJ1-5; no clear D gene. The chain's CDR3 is CAWSISGNQPQHF. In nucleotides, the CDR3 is TGTGCCTGGAGTATTTCAGGTAATCAGCCCCAGCATTTT.